A selection of T cell receptor beta chains follows, all from one sample in a study of spatial heterogeneity in lung cancer. TCRdb analysed the 5' RACE reads with MiXCR anew, one entry per CDR3 protein. This sample yields 20,000 or so distinct CDR3 sequences, of which approximately 9.1% are seen a single time; 36% belongs to the top ten. This material consisted of PBMCs, taken at follow-up. These receptor sequences come from a female donor with early-stage non-small cell lung cancer. Each CDR3 is given with its conserved first and last residue. The D gene is left open where the match is weak. Not every row has a clone size; where given, it reads once, few, many or a size class.

d_call,clone_size,v_call,cdr3_aa
-,medium-sized,TRBV27,CASSPWVTDTQYF
-,few,TRBV29-1,CSANPGGRTEAFF
TRBD2,many,TRBV11-2,CASSLDGGIAGSSEQYF
-,many,TRBV7-6,CASSLAVVDTQYF
-,few,TRBV28,CASKLVPGHLNEQFF
-,many,TRBV30,CAWSGGTLYEQYF
TRBD2,many,TRBV18,CASSPRGGAGEQFF
-,many,TRBV5-6,CASSSGADPRYEQYF
TRBD2,many,TRBV7-3,CASSALAGGRDEQFF
-,many,TRBV4-3,CASSQDWGAEQYF
TRBD2,many,TRBV7-9,CASSLPHRLAGVRNEQFF
-,many,TRBV6-1,CASSEGANVLTF
-,many,TRBV19,CASSATGRLSGEKLFF
-,-,TRBV6-5,CASSDTRADTQYF
-,many,TRBV5-1,CASSQGQFDYEQYF
-,many,TRBV5-4,CASSLVGSTNEKLFF
-,many,TRBV9,CASRDDWTNEQFF
TRBD2,many,TRBV7-8,CASASGGLEQYF
TRBD1,-,TRBV3-1,CASSQRQGLYGYTF
-,many,TRBV7-2,CASSLGPSSHEQYF
-,-,TRBV2,CVSSEGGVTEAFF
TRBD2,many,TRBV2,CATGTSGVVTDTQYF
TRBD1,many,TRBV25-1,CATQGGYGYTF
-,many,TRBV7-2,CASSLGWLTNEQFF
TRBD2,many,TRBV12-3/TRBV12-4,CASSWAAGAVGEQFF
-,many,TRBV6-5,CASSPQGALGQPQHF
TRBD2,many,TRBV6-1,CASSEAVWTSGSNEQFF
-,-,TRBV20-1,CSPKGGALYNEQFF
-,few,TRBV18,CASSPADASGNTIYF
-,many,TRBV18,CASSPRQASYNEQFF
TRBD2,many,TRBV2,CASRRTSGGYSYEQYF
-,many,TRBV7-2,CASSFQHAADTQYF
-,many,TRBV12-3/TRBV12-4,CASSSPARETQYF
-,few,TRBV18,CASSLRGNEQFF
-,many,TRBV11-2,CASSLVVLSGELFF